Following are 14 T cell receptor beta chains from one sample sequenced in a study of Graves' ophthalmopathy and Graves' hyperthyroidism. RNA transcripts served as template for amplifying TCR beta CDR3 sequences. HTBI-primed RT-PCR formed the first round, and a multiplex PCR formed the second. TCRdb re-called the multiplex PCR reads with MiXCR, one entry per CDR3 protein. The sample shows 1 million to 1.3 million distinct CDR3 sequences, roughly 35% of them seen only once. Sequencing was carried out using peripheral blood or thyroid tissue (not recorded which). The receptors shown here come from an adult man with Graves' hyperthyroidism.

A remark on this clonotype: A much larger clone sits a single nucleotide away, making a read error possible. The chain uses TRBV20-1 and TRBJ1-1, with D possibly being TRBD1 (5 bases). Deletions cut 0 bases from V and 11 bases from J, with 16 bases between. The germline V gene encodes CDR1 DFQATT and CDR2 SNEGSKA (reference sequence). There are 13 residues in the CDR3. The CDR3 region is CSARDGGGRGAFF. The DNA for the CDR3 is TGCAGTGCTAGAGATGGCGGGGGACGGGGCGCTTTCTTT.

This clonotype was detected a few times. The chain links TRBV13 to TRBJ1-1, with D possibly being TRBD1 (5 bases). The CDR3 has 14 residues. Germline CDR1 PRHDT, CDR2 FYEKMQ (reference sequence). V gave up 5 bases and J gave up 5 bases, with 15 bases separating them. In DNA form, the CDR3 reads TGTGCCAGCAGCCCCCATTTAGGGGCAACTGAAGCTTTCTTT. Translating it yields CASSPHLGATEAFF.

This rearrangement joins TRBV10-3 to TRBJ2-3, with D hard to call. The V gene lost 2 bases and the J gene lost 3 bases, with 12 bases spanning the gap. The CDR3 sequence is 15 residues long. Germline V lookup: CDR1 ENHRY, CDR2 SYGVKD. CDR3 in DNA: TGTGCCATCAGTGAGAAGGCTTTAGGGACAGATACGCAGTATTTT. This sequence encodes CAISEKALGTDTQYF.

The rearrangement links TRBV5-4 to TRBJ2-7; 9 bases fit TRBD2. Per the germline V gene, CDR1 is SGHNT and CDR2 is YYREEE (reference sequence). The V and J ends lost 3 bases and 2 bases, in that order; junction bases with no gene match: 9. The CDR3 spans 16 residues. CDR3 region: CASSYRLAAGTYEQYF. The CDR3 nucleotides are TGTGCCAGCAGCTACAGACTAGCGGCAGGCACCTACGAGCAGTACTTC.

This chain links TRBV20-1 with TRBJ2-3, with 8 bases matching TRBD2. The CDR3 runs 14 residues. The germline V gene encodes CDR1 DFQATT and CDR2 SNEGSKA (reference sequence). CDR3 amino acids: CSPGWRGGTDTQYF. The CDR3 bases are TGCAGCCCCGGGTGGCGGGGGGGCACAGATACGCAGTATTTT.

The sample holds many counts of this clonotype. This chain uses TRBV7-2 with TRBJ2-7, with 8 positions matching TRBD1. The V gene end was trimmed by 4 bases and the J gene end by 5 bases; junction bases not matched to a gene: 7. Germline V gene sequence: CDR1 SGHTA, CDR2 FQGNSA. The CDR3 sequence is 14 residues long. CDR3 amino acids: CASSSWTGRDEQYF. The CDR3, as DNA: TGTGCCAGCAGCTCTTGGACAGGGCGCGACGAGCAGTACTTC.

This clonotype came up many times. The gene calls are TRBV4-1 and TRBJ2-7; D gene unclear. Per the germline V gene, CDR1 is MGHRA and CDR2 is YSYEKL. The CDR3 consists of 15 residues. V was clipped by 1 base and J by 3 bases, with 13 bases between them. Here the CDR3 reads CASSQVPDGYYEQYF. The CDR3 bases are TGCGCCAGCAGCCAAGTCCCGGACGGATACTACGAGCAGTACTTC.

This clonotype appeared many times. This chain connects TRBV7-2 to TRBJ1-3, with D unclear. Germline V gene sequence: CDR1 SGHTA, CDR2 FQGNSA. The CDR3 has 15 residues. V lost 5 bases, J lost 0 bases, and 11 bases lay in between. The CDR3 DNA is TGTGCCAGCAGCCCGATTATAAACTCTGGAAACACCATATATTTT. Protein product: CASSPIINSGNTIYF. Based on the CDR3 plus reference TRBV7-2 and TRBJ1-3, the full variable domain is GAGVSQSPSNKVTEKGKDVELRCDPISGHTALYWYRQSLGQGLEFLIYFQGNSAPDKSGLPSDRFSAERTGGSVSTLTIQRTQQEDSAVYLCASSPIINSGNTIYFGEGSWLTVV.

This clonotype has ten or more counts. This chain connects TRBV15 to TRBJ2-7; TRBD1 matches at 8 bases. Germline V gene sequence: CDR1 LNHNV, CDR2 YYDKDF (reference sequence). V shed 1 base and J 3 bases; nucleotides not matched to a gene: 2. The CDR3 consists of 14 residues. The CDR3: CATSRGGQGYEQYF. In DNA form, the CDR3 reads TGTGCCACCAGCAGAGGAGGACAGGGCTACGAGCAGTACTTC.

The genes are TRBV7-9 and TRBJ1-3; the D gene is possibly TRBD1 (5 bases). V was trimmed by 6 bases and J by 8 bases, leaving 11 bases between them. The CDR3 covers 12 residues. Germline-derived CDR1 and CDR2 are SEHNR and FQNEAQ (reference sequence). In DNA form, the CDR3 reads TGTGCCAGCAGTTCCAGGGTTGACACCATATATTTT. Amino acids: CASSSRVDTIYF.

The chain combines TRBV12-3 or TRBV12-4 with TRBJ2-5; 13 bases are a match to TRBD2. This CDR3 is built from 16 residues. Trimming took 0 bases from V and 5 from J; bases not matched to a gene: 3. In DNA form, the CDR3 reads TGTGCCAGCAGTTTAGCGACTAGCGGGGGGCTGGAGACCCAGTACTTC. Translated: CASSLATSGGLETQYF.

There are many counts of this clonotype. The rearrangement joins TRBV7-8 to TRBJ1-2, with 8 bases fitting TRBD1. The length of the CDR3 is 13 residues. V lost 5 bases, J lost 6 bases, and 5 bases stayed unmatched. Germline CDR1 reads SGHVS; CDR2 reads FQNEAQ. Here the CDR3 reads CASSNTDRDGYTF. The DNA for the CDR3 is TGTGCCAGCAGCAATACGGACAGGGATGGCTACACCTTC.

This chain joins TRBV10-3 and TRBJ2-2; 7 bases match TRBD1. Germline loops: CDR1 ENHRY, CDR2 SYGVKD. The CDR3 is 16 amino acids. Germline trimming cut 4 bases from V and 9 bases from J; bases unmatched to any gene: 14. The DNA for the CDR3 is TGTGCCATCAGTGCGGACAGGCCGGACGTCCAACGGGAGCTGTTTTTT. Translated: CAISADRPDVQRELFF.

The CDR3 sequence is CASSGSRLAGTQHF. For the CDR3, the DNA is TGTGCCAGCAGCGGGTCACGACTGGCGGGAACGCAGCATTTT. The J gene is TRBJ1-5, the V gene TRBV7-9; D is unresolved. This CDR3 region has 14 residues. In germline, CDR1 is SEHNR, CDR2 FQNEAQ (reference sequence). V lost 5 bases, J lost 13 bases, and 21 bases lay in between. The variable domain in full, completed from reference TRBV7-9 and TRBJ1-5, reads DTGVSQNPRHKITKRGQNVTFRCDPISEHNRLYWYRQTLGQGPEFLTYFQNEAQLEKSRLLSDRFSAERPKGSFSTLEIQRTEQGDSAMYLCASSGSRLAGTQHFGDGTRLSIL.